Sequencing of this T cell receptor (beta chain) was carried out in a study of PD-L1 blockade in urothelial cancer. Study summary: Median blood clonality was around 0.086, with tens of thousands of unique TCRs.

Sequenced by immunoSEQ multiplex PCR; TCRdb stores in-frame clones only, minus some. The sample has about 37,000 clones; over 65% are singletons. This CDR3 is built from 17 residues. Germline CDR1 reads SEHNR; CDR2 reads FQNEAQ (reference sequence). J was trimmed by 0 bases and V by 1 base; bases with no gene match: 7. Findings and caveats of the study: Where pretreatment blood TCR clonality fell below the median, better survival was predicted.

Patients yielded 1 to 8 samples each, pretreatment and on-treatment. Note on this clone: Its antigen is not identified.

The source material was PBMCs, sampled around atezolizumab (anti-PD-L1) treatment. The TCR originated in a man between 60 and 75 years old with urothelial cancer. The chain couples TRBV7-9 to TRBJ2-3, with 7 bases identical to TRBD1. The CDR3 sequence is CASSLGYGTASTDTQYF. In nucleotides, the CDR3 is TGTGCCAGCAGCTTAGGGTACGGGACAGCTAGCACAGATACGCAGTATTTT.